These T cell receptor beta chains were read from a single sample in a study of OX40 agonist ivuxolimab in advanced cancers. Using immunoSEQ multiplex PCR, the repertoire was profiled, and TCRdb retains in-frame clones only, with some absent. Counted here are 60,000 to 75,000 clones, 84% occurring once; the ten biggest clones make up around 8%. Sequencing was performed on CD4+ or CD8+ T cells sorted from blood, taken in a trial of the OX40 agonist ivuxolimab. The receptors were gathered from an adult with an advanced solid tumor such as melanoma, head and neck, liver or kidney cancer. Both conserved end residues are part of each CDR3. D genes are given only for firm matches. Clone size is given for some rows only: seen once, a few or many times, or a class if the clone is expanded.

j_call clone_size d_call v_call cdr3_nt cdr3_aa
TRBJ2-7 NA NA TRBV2 TGTGCCAGCAGTCGCGTACAGGGAATGGAATGGGAGCAGTACTTC CASSRVQGMEWEQYF
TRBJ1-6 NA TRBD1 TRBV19 TGTGCCAGTAGTATGGGGACAGGGAACTCCTATAATTCACCCCTCCACTTT CASSMGTGNSYNSPLHF
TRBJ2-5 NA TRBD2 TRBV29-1 TGCAGCGTCTCGCGGGGGGTTGGGGAGACCCAGTACTTC CSVSRGVGETQYF
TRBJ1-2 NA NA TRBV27 TGTGCCAGCAGTTCCAACGGGGGAAACTATGGCTACACCTTC CASSSNGGNYGYTF
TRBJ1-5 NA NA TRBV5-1 TGCGCCAGCAGCTTTGAGGGCCAGCCCCAGCATTTT CASSFEGQPQHF
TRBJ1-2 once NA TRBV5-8 TGTGCCAGCAGCTTGGCTGTGGGACTTAACTATGGCTACACCTTC CASSLAVGLNYGYTF
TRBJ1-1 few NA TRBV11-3 TGTGCCAGCAGCTTCACAGGGTCAGGCACTGAAGCTTTCTTT CASSFTGSGTEAFF
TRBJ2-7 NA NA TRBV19 TGTGCCAGTAGTATCGATCCAGGGGACGAGCAGTACTTC CASSIDPGDEQYF
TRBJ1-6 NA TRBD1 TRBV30 TGTGCCTGGAGGGGCGGGACAGGGGGCTCCTATAATTCACCCCTCCACTTT CAWRGGTGGSYNSPLHF
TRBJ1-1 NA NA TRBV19 TGTGCCAGTAGTAGAGTCCTTGAAGCTTTCTTT CASSRVLEAFF
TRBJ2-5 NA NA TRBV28 TGTGCCAGCAGTTTTGTTGGGAGTTACGTGCGGCAGACCCAGTACTTC CASSFVGSYVRQTQYF
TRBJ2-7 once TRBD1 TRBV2 TGTGCCAGCAGTGGGATGCGACAGGGGGCGGGCGAGCAGTACTTC CASSGMRQGAGEQYF
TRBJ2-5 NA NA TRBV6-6 TGTGCCAGCAGCGACGCCGGGGAGACCCAGTACTTC CASSDAGETQYF
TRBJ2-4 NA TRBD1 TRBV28 TGTGCCAGCAGTTTCCGATCAGGGGGCAGGGCCAAAAACATTCAGTACTTC CASSFRSGGRAKNIQYF
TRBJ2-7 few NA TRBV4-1 TGCGCCAGCAGCCAAGGGCAGTACCCTACGGAGCAGTACTTC CASSQGQYPTEQYF
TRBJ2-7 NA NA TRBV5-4 TGTGCCAGCAGCTCGGGACGGACCAGCTCCTACGAGCAGTACTTC CASSSGRTSSYEQYF
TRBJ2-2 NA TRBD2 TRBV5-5 TGTGCCAGCACCCAGACTAGCGGGAGGGCGAGGGCCGGGGAGCTGTTTTTT CASTQTSGRARAGELFF
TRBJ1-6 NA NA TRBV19 TGTGCCAGTAGTATAGGGGGGGGTGATTCACCCCTCCACTTT CASSIGGGDSPLHF
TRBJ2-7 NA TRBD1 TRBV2 TGTGCCAGCAGAGAGACAGGGGTCGAGCAGTACTTC CASRETGVEQYF
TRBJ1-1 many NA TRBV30 TGTGCCTCGATCCCGAGGGAGGGCACTGAAGCTTTCTTT CASIPREGTEAFF
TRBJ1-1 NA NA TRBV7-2 TGTGCCAGCAGCTTAGGGGGGGGCACTGAAGCTTTCTTT CASSLGGGTEAFF
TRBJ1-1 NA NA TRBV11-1 TGTGCCAGCAGCTTAGTGGGCTTGAACACTGAAGCTTTCTTT CASSLVGLNTEAFF
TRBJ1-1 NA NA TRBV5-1 TGCGCCAGCAGCGTCGGGACACTTGCTGAAGCTTTCTTT CASSVGTLAEAFF
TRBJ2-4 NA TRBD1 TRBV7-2 TGTGCCAGCAGCCCCCTGGACAGGGCCAAAAACATTCAGTACTTC CASSPLDRAKNIQYF
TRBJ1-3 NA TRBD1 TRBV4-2 TGTGCCAGCAGTTTGGCGCAAGTCATACAGGGGGCTGGAAACACCATATATTTT CASSLAQVIQGAGNTIYF
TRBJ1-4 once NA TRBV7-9 TGTGCCATATCGGGACGGGCTTTTAATGAAAAACTGTTTTTT CAISGRAFNEKLFF
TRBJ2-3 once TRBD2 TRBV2 TGTGCCAGTCCCGGTGCGGGGGGGCCTGCAGATACGCAGTATTTT CASPGAGGPADTQYF
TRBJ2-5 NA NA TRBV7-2 TGTGCCAGCACCCCCCCGGGGACGGGTGGGACCCAGTACTTC CASTPPGTGGTQYF
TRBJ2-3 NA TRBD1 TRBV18 TGTGCCAGCTCAGCGACAGGGCCAGATACGCAGTATTTT CASSATGPDTQYF